This TCR beta chain came from a study of T-cell reconstitution after alpha-beta-depleted transplantation in children. General study results and limits: T-cell numbers and diversity one year post-transplant derived largely from freshly generated T cells.

The germline V gene encodes CDR1 SGHRS and CDR2 YFSETQ. This CDR3 has 15 residues. V was pared by 2 bases and J by 7 bases, with 8 bases of the junction left unmatched. Preparation of the TCRbeta library involved a method that used unique molecular identifiers. From the PCR reads, TCRdb called clonotypes with MiXCR, one entry per CDR3 protein. This sample has hundreds of thousands of distinct CDR3 sequences, with almost 8% found just once. About this clonotype itself: Its cognate antigen is unknown.

This TCR came from a female patient aged 2 to 10 who had a stem cell transplant for Fanconi anemia, so the T cells may come from the graft donor. V is TRBV5-1 and J is TRBJ1-2, with 10 bases that match TRBD1. Material: peripheral blood, obtained 360 days after TCRalphabeta/CD19-depleted stem cell transplant. The CDR3 sequence is CASSFTTGGSSGYTF. In DNA form, the CDR3 reads TGCGCCAGCAGCTTCACGACAGGGGGCTCTAGTGGCTACACCTTC.